Following are 30 T cell receptor beta chains from one sample sequenced in a study of blood T cell repertoires in COVID-19. Repertoires were generated with immunoSEQ multiplex PCR, while TCRdb's copy carries only in-frame clones and drops some. Seen here are around 270,000 clones, approximately 81% observed once, and the top ten hold 3.5% to 5%. Sample: peripheral blood. Receptors originate from a man aged 60-69 years with acute or convalescent COVID-19.

The V call is TRBV30, the J call TRBJ1-2; TRBD1 is a possible D gene (5 bases). This CDR3 region has 14 residues. In germline, CDR1 is GTSNPN, CDR2 SVGIG (reference sequence). With 3 bases removed from V and 0 bases from J, the gap between germline ends came to 11 bases. The CDR3 nucleotides read TGTGCCTGGAGCCTAGGGGTAGCTAACTATGGCTACACCTTC. Translating it yields CAWSLGVANYGYTF.

The chain is built from TRBV15 and TRBJ1-2; TRBD1 matches 7 bases. Unmatched junction bases numbered 11, after V lost 0 bases and J lost 1 base. Per germline, CDR1 LNHNV and CDR2 YYDKDF (reference sequence). This CDR3 is 18 amino acids long. The CDR3 bases are TGTGCCACCAGCAGAGATAGACTACAGGGGAATCGTAACTATGGCTACACCTTC. Translating it yields CATSRDRLQGNRNYGYTF.

The V and J genes are TRBV5-1 and TRBJ2-3, with 7 bases matching TRBD1. CDR3 length: 16 amino acids. Germline V lookup: CDR1 SGHRS, CDR2 YFSETQ. The V segment lost 6 bases and the J segment 2 bases; nucleotides outside the gene matches: 12. The CDR3: CASTLGGTAPTDTQYF. The CDR3 DNA sequence: TGCGCCAGCACCCTGGGTGGGACAGCGCCCACAGATACGCAGTATTTT.

The chain carries TRBV18 and TRBJ2-7, with TRBD2 matching 9 bases. The V gene's germline CDR1 is KGHSH and CDR2 LQKENI. V trimming: 2 bases; J trimming: 3 bases; junction bases outside the gene matches: 2. CDR3 length: 14 amino acids. The DNA for the CDR3 is TGTGCCAGCTCACCAAGCGGGGGGAACTACGAGCAGTACTTC. It codes for CASSPSGGNYEQYF.

The CDR3 DNA follows: TGTGCCAGTAGTCTGGTCCATTTAGCAGATACGCAGTATTTT. Translating gives CASSLVHLADTQYF. The chain joins TRBV19 to TRBJ2-3; D unresolved. The germline V and J ends were trimmed by 5 bases and 4 bases, with 13 bases remaining between them. This CDR3 has 14 residues. Looked up from germline, CDR1 is LNHDA and CDR2 is SQIVND (reference sequence).

V usage is TRBV9 and J usage is TRBJ2-7; TRBD2 aligns across 10 bases. The V gene's germline CDR1 is SGDLS and CDR2 YYNGEE. Germline trimming cut 4 bases from V and 6 bases from J; bases unmatched to any gene: 19. The CDR3 is 18 amino acids. CDR3 in amino acids: CASSPRASRTSGNLEQYF. The CDR3 DNA is TGTGCCAGCAGCCCGAGGGCATCGAGAACTAGCGGGAATCTCGAGCAGTACTTC. Based on the CDR3 plus reference TRBV9 and TRBJ2-7, the full variable domain is DSGVTQTPKHLITATGQRVTLRCSPRSGDLSVYWYQQSLDQGLQFLIQYYNGEERAKGNILERFSAQQFPDLHSELNLSSLELGDSALYFCASSPRASRTSGNLEQYFGPGTRLTVT.

The rearrangement joins TRBV6-6 to TRBJ2-5, with a possible D match to TRBD1 (6 bases). Looked up from germline, CDR1 is MNHNY and CDR2 is SVGAGI (reference sequence). Trimming removed 0 bases at V and 3 bases at J, with 8 bases between. There are 14 residues in the CDR3. CDR3 coding DNA: TGTGCCAGCAGTTACTCGACAGGCGAAGAGACCCAGTACTTC. Translating gives CASSYSTGEETQYF.

The V call is TRBV15, the J call TRBJ2-1; 7 bases match TRBD2. V lost 2 bases and J lost 1; bases outside the gene matches: 5. CDR1 and CDR2 (germline): LNHNV, YYDKDF (reference sequence). This CDR3 region has 16 residues. CDR3 sequence reads: CATSRMISGSYNEQFF. CDR3 nucleotides: TGTGCCACCAGCAGAATGATTAGCGGGTCCTACAATGAGCAGTTCTTC.

The rearrangement uses TRBV5-1 and TRBJ1-2, with D possibly being TRBD1 (6 bases). The germline V gene has CDR1 SGHRS and CDR2 YFSETQ. V was cut by 2 bases and J by 4 bases, with 12 bases left in between. This CDR3 is 14 amino acids long. Here the CDR3 reads CASSFTTDSYGYTF. CDR3 DNA sequence: TGCGCCAGCAGCTTTACTACGGACAGCTATGGCTACACCTTC.

The rearrangement uses TRBV11-2 and TRBJ2-3, with a tentative D call TRBD2 (6 bases). The germline V and J ends were trimmed by 6 bases and 1 base, with 11 bases remaining between them. The CDR3 totals 14 residues. Germline CDR1 and CDR2: SGHAT and FQNNGV. This chain's CDR3 is CASRPGLRTDTQYF. DNA for the CDR3: TGTGCCAGCAGACCTGGACTACGCACAGATACGCAGTATTTT.

The J gene is TRBJ1-5, the V gene TRBV28; a weak D match, TRBD1 (6 bases). The CDR3 is made up of 15 amino acids. Germline lookup yields CDR1 MDHEN and CDR2 SYDVKM. V lost 7 bases to trimming and J lost 1 base, with 14 bases between them. The CDR3: CASTLRGSSNQPQHF. The CDR3 nucleotides read TGTGCCAGCACCCTGAGGGGGTCAAGCAATCAGCCCCAGCATTTT.

The chain couples TRBV19 to TRBJ1-1; 7 nucleotides match TRBD1. The CDR3 is made up of 17 amino acids. The V segment lost 2 bases and the J segment 0 bases; nucleotides outside the gene matches: 9. Germline V gene lookup returns CDR1 LNHDA and CDR2 SQIVND (reference sequence). In DNA form, the CDR3 reads TGTGCCAGTAGTATAAGGAGGGACAGAACCCTGAACACTGAAGCTTTCTTT. Amino acid sequence: CASSIRRDRTLNTEAFF.

This chain links TRBV7-8 with TRBJ2-1, with 13 bases matching TRBD2. The CDR3 spans 20 residues. The trim removed 2 bases at V and 0 bases at J, leaving 10 bases unmatched. Germline loops: CDR1 SGHVS, CDR2 FQNEAQ. The CDR3: CASSLSGGLAGAPSYNEQFF. The CDR3 DNA follows: TGTGCCAGCAGCTTAAGTGGAGGACTAGCGGGGGCCCCCTCCTACAATGAGCAGTTCTTC. Full variable domain (outside the CDR3, taken from reference TRBV7-8 and TRBJ2-1): GAGVSQSPRYKVAKRGQDVALRCDPISGHVSLFWYQQALGQGPEFLTYFQNEAQLDKSGLPSDRFFAERPEGSVSTLKIQRTQQEDSAVYLCASSLSGGLAGAPSYNEQFFGPGTRLTVL.

The V and J genes are TRBV2 and TRBJ2-3, with D maybe TRBD1 (6 bases). CDR1 and CDR2 from the germline V gene are SNHLY and FYNNEI. The CDR3 contains 14 residues. V lost 8 bases and J 4 bases, leaving 16 bases between the germline ends. CDR3 in DNA: TGTGCCAGCCTATGGGACATAAATTCAGATACGCAGTATTTT. This encodes CASLWDINSDTQYF.

This chain uses TRBV27 with TRBJ1-6; the match to TRBD1 covers 7 bases. J was trimmed by 7 bases and V by 0 bases; bases with no gene match: 12. Germline loops: CDR1 MNHEY, CDR2 SMNVEV (reference sequence). This CDR3 spans 18 amino acids. The CDR3: CASSLSTTGALWNSPLHF. CDR3 coding DNA: TGTGCCAGCAGTTTATCGACTACAGGGGCGCTTTGGAATTCACCCCTCCACTTT.

This clone was seen only a few times. V gene TRBV7-8 combines with J gene TRBJ1-3, with D hard to call. V was cut by 4 bases and J by 0 bases, with 13 bases left in between. Germline CDR1 and CDR2: SGHVS and FQNEAQ. This CDR3 spans 16 amino acids. The CDR3 DNA sequence: TGTGCCAGCAGCTACGGACTTCTGTCCTCTGGAAACACCATATATTTT. As protein: CASSYGLLSSGNTIYF.

The chain links TRBV4-1 to TRBJ2-7; D gene ambiguous. The length of the CDR3 is 14 residues. CDR1 MGHRA and CDR2 YSYEKL come from the germline V gene. V gave up 1 base and J gave up 1 base, with 8 bases separating them. DNA for the CDR3: TGCGCCAGCAGCCAAGTGAGGCAGTCCTACGAGCAGTACTTC. As protein: CASSQVRQSYEQYF.

This rearrangement joins TRBV5-1 to TRBJ2-2; 8 bases fit TRBD2. The CDR3 has 16 amino acids. The ends lost 4 bases at V and 6 bases at J; junction bases unmatched: 11. CDR1 is SGHRS and CDR2 is YFSETQ in the germline V gene. CDR3 sequence (DNA): TGCGCCAGCAGCCCCGGGGGGGCGGGAGGCGCCGGGGAGCTGTTTTTT. The encoded protein is CASSPGGAGGAGELFF.

The chain recombines TRBV18 with TRBJ1-2, with no clear D. Germline V gene data show CDR1 as KGHSH and CDR2 as LQKENI. The CDR3 has 14 amino acids. The germline V and J ends were trimmed by 3 bases and 2 bases, with 10 bases remaining between them. CDR3 region: CASSPRADNYGYTF. The CDR3 DNA sequence: TGTGCCAGCTCACCGCGGGCCGACAACTATGGCTACACCTTC.

The chain is built from TRBV2 and TRBJ2-7, with D uncertain. The CDR3 has 13 residues. Per the germline V gene, CDR1 is SNHLY and CDR2 is FYNNEI. V was pared by 6 bases and J by 3 bases, with 12 bases between. The CDR3 loop reads CASRYPTVYEQYF. The CDR3 DNA is TGTGCCAGCAGGTACCCTACCGTCTACGAGCAGTACTTC.

The chain carries TRBV29-1 and TRBJ1-2, with TRBD1 identical over 9 bases. V dropped 6 bases and J dropped 0; count of bases not matched to a gene: 2. Per germline, CDR1 SQVTM and CDR2 ANQGSEA. The CDR3 sequence is 13 residues long. The chain's CDR3 is CSVGQGTNYGYTF. CDR3 nucleotides: TGCAGCGTAGGACAGGGGACTAACTATGGCTACACCTTC.

This sequence joins TRBV5-4 and TRBJ1-4, with D unresolved. Germline V gene lookup returns CDR1 SGHNT and CDR2 YYREEE (reference sequence). V was clipped by 1 base and J by 7 bases, with 8 bases between them. There are 13 residues in the CDR3. CDR3 in amino acids: CASSLSAGEKLFF. In nucleotides, the CDR3 is TGTGCCAGCAGCTTGTCGGCGGGTGAAAAACTGTTTTTT.

The chain uses TRBV5-4 and TRBJ2-7; the match to TRBD2 covers 7 bases. The CDR3 runs to 14 residues. Germline assignment: CDR1 SGHNT and CDR2 YYREEE (reference sequence). Trimming at V came to 4 bases and at J to 2 bases, leaving 6 bases not matched to a gene. The CDR3 nucleotides read TGTGCCAGCAGCATAGCGGGCCTAACCTACGAGCAGTACTTC. It yields the protein CASSIAGLTYEQYF.

The chain joins TRBV7-2 to TRBJ2-7; 10 positions agree with TRBD1. The CDR3 sequence is 14 residues long. Trimming took 7 bases from V and 2 from J; bases not matched to a gene: 5. CDR1 SGHTA and CDR2 FQGNSA come from the germline V gene. The DNA for the CDR3 is TGTGCCAGCACCCGGACAGGGGGACCCTACGAGCAGTACTTC. Translated: CASTRTGGPYEQYF.

The V and J genes are TRBV5-1 and TRBJ2-3; 12 bases are a match to TRBD2. The CDR3 extends over 16 amino acids. Germline V gene sequence: CDR1 SGHRS, CDR2 YFSETQ. The V gene end was trimmed by 1 base and the J gene end by 4 bases; junction bases not matched to a gene: 4. The CDR3 region is CASSLLASGGADTQYF. The CDR3 DNA follows: TGCGCCAGCAGCTTGTTGGCTAGCGGGGGGGCAGATACGCAGTATTTT.

The chain employs TRBV28 and TRBJ2-7; maybe TRBD1 (6 bases). CDR1 is MDHEN, CDR2 SYDVKM, per germline. Trimming removed 6 bases from V and 5 bases from J, with 14 bases in between. This CDR3 has 13 residues. CDR3 in amino acids: CASRGQGFHEQYF. DNA of the CDR3: TGTGCCAGCAGGGGGCAGGGGTTCCACGAGCAGTACTTC.

The rearrangement links TRBV12-3 or TRBV12-4 to TRBJ1-1, with D possibly TRBD1 on 5 matching bases. The ends were cut back, 6 bases at V and 1 base at J, with 9 bases in the middle. The CDR3 length is 13 residues. In nucleotides, the CDR3 is TGTGCCAGCAGCCAGCAGGGGAACACTGAAGCTTTCTTT. Its translation is CASSQQGNTEAFF.

This clone came up once. V usage is TRBV4-1 and J usage is TRBJ1-3, with 9 bases aligning to TRBD1. The CDR3 runs to 15 residues. The germline gives CDR1 MGHRA, CDR2 YSYEKL. V dropped 6 bases and J dropped 4; count of bases not matched to a gene: 7. The CDR3 DNA reads as TGCGCCAGCAGAAAAGGACAGGGGCCGGGAAACACCATATATTTT. This gives the protein CASRKGQGPGNTIYF.

The chain has TRBV19 and TRBJ2-2; possibly TRBD1 for D (5 bases). V was clipped by 3 bases and J by 2 bases, with 10 bases between them. Looked up from germline, CDR1 is LNHDA and CDR2 is SQIVND (reference sequence). The CDR3 runs to 15 residues. CDR3 region: CASSMGQGNTGELFF. The CDR3 coding sequence is TGTGCCAGTAGTATGGGGCAGGGAAACACCGGGGAGCTGTTTTTT.

The chain carries TRBV18 and TRBJ1-1; TRBD1 aligns across 8 bases. With 3 bases clipped from V and 7 bases from J, the junction kept 7 bases outside the gene matches. Germline CDR1 is KGHSH and CDR2 is LQKENI. The CDR3 is made up of 14 amino acids. CDR3 amino acids: CASSPADRASEAFF. CDR3 sequence (DNA): TGTGCCAGCTCACCTGCGGACAGGGCGAGTGAAGCTTTCTTT. The full variable domain, with the rest looked up from reference TRBV18 and TRBJ1-1, is NAGVMQNPRHLVRRRGQEARLRCSPMKGHSHVYWYRQLPEEGLKFMVYLQKENIIDESGMPKERFSAEFPKEGPSILRIQQVVRGDSAAYFCASSPADRASEAFFGQGTRLTVV.